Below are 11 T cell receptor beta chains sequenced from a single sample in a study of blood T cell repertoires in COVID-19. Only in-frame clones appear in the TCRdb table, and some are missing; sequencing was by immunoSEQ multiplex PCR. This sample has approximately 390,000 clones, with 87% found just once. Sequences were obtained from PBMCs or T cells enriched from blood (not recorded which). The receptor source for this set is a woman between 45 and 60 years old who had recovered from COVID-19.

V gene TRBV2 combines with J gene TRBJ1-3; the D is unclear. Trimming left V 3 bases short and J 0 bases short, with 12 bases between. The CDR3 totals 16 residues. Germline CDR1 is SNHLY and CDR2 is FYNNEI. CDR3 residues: CASSDNRPRSGNTIYF. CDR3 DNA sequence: TGTGCCAGCAGTGACAACAGACCCCGCTCTGGAAACACCATATATTTT.

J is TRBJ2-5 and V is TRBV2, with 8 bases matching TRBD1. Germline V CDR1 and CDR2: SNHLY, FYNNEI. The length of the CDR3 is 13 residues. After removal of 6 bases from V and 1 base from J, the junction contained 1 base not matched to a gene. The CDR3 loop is CASSRGPQETQYF. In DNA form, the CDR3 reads TGTGCCAGCAGCAGGGGGCCCCAAGAGACCCAGTACTTC. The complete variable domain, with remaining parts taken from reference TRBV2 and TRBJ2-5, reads EPEVTQTPSHQVTQMGQEVILRCVPISNHLYFYWYRQILGQKVEFLVSFYNNEISEKSEIFDDQFSVERPDGSNFTLKIRSTKLEDSAMYFCASSRGPQETQYFGPGTRLLVL.

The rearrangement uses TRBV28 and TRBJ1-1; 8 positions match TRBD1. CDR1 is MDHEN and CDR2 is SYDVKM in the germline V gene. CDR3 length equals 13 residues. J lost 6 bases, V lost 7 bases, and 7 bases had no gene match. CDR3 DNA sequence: TGTGCCAGCAATGCAGGGGGCTTCCCTGAAGCTTTCTTT. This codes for CASNAGGFPEAFF.

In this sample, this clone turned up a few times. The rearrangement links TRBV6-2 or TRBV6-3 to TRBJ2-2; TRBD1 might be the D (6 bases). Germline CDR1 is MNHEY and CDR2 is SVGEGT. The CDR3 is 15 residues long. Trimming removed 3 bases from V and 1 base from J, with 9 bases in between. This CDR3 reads CASSYGGRNTGELFF. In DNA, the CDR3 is TGTGCCAGCAGTTATGGGGGCCGGAACACCGGGGAGCTGTTTTTT.

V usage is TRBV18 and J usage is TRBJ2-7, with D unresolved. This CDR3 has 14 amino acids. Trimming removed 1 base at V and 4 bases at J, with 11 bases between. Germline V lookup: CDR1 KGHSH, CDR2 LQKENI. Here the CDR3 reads CASSPRRSEYEQYF. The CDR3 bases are TGTGCCAGCTCACCACGGAGATCCGAGTACGAGCAGTACTTC.

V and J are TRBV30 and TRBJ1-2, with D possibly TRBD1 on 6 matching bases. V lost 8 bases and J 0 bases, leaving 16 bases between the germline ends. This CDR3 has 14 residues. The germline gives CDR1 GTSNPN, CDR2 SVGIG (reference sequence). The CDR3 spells CAHRAPATNYGYTF. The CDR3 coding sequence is TGTGCCCACAGGGCCCCTGCCACTAACTATGGCTACACCTTC.

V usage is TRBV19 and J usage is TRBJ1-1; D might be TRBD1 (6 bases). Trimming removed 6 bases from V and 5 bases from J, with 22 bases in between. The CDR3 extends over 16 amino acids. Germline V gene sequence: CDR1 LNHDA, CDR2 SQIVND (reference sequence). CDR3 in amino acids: CASRSPTGSGNTEAFF. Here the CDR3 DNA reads TGTGCCAGTAGGAGCCCAACAGGGTCTGGGAATACTGAAGCTTTCTTT.

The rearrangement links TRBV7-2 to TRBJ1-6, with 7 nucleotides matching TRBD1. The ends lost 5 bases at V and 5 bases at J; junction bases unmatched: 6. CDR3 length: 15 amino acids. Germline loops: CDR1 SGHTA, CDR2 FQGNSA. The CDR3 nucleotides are TGTGCCAGCAGCCTGGGACAGACAAATAATTCACCCCTCCACTTT. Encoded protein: CASSLGQTNNSPLHF.

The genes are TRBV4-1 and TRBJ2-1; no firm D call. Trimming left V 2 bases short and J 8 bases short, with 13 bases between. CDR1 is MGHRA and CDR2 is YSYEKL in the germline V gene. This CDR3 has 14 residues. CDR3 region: CASSQLENRDEQFF. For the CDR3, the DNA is TGCGCCAGCAGCCAACTGGAAAATCGGGATGAGCAGTTCTTC.

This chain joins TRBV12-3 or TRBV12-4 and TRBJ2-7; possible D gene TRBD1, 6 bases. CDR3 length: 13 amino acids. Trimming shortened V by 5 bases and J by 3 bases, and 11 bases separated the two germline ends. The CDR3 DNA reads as TGTGCCAGCAGTCGATCGGACAGCTACGAGCAGTACTTC. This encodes CASSRSDSYEQYF.

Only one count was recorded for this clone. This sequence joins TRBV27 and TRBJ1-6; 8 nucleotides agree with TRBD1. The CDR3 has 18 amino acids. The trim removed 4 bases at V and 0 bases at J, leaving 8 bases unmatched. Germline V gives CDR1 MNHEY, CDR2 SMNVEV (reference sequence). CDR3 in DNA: TGTGCCAGCAGTTCAACAGGGGGAAGGAGCTCCTATAATTCACCCCTCCACTTT. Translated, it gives CASSSTGGRSSYNSPLHF.